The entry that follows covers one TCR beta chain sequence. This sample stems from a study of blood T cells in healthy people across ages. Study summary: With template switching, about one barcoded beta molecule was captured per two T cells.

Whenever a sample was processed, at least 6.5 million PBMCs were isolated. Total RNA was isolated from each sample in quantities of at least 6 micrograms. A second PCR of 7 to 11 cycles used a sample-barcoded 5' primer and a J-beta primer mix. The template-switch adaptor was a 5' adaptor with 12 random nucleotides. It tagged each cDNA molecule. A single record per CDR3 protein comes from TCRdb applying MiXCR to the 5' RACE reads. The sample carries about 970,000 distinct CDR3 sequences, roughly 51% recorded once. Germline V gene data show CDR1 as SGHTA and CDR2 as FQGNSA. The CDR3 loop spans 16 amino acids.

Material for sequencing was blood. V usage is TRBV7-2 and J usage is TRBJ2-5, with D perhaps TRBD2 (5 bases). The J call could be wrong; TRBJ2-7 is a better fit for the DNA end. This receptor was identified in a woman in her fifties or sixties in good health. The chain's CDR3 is CASRAAGGSSAYEQYF. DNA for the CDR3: TGTGCCAGCAGGGCCGCTGGCGGCAGTAGCGCGTACGAGCAGTACTTC.